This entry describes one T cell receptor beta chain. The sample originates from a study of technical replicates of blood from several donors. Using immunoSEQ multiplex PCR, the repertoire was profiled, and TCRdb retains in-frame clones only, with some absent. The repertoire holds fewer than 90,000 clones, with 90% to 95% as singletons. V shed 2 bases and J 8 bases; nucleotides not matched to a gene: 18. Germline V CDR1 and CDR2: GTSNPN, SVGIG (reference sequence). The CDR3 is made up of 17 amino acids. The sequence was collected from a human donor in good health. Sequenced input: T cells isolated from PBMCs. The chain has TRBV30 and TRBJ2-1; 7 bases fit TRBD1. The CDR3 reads CAWSPGKGQSFGHEQFF. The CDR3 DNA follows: TGTGCCTGGAGTCCGGGAAAGGGACAGAGTTTCGGACATGAGCAGTTCTTC.